This T cell receptor beta chain came from a study of blood T cell repertoires in COVID-19. Study-level background: From the United States, Italy and Spain came samples of acute and convalescent COVID-19. From T cells, B-cell-depleted T cells, or PBMCs came the material, which was cDNA or gDNA.

Those who participated ranged in age from roughly 18 to 90 years and resided in around 22 US areas. V gave up 8 bases and J gave up 2 bases, with 16 bases separating them. The CDR3 is 14 residues long. CDR1 is LGHNA and CDR2 is YSLEER in the germline V gene. Only in-frame clones appear in the TCRdb table, and some are missing; sequencing was by immunoSEQ multiplex PCR. This table holds around 290,000 clones, roughly 90% found once. The gene calls are TRBV4-3 and TRBJ2-7; D remains ambiguous. The sample was PBMCs or T cells enriched from blood (not recorded which). The origin of this receptor is a woman younger than 45 who had recovered from COVID-19. CDR3 sequence (DNA): TGCGCCAGCTCTCCCTCGCGTTTTCCCTACGAGCAGTACTTC. Translating it yields CASSPSRFPYEQYF.